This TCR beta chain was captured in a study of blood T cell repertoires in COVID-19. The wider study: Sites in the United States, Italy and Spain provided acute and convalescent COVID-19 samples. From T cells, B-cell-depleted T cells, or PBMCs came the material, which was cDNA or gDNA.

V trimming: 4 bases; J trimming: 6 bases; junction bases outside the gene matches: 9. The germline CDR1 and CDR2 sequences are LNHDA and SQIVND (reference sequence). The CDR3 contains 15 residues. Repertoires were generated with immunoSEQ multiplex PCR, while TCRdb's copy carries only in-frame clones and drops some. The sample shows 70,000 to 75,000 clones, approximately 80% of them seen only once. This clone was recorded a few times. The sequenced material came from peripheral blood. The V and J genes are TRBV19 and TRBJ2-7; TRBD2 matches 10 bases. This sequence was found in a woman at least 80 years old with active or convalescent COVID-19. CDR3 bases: TGTGCCAGTAGTAAAGCGGGAGGGACCCTCGGCGAGCAGTACTTC. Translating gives CASSKAGGTLGEQYF.